This T cell receptor beta chain was obtained from a study of blood T cell repertoires in COVID-19. Some clones are missing from TCRdb's copy, which holds only in-frame ones; the method was immunoSEQ multiplex PCR. The table includes 270,000 or so clones, about nine tenths detected once. CDR1 and CDR2 (germline): LNHDA, SQIVND (reference sequence). Trimming removed 5 bases from V and 1 base from J; junction bases left unmatched: 8. The CDR3 length is 16 residues. The receptor was isolated from a woman in her 40s who had recovered from COVID-19. The chain joins TRBV19 to TRBJ1-5; 7 nucleotides agree with TRBD1. Sequenced sample: peripheral blood. The chain's CDR3 is CASSGLTGESNQPQHF. CDR3 coding DNA: TGTGCCAGTAGTGGATTAACAGGGGAGAGCAATCAGCCCCAGCATTTT.